A single sample gave rise to the 27 T cell receptor beta chains below, sequenced in a study of vaccination effects on CD4 cells after COVID-19. Under the ViraFEST assay, PBMC were stimulated with viral peptide pools so that antigen-specific CD4+ T cells expanded. Sequencing was performed afterwards. After roughly 11 days in culture, the CD4+ T cells were isolated. Previously uninfected by SARS-CoV-2, the vaccine recipients also showed negative nucleocapsid antibodies. The antigens of these receptors remain unknown. Sequencing used immunoSEQ multiplex PCR; TCRdb keeps in-frame clones, though not all of them. The table has 25,000 or so clones, 60% to 75% seen once. The source material was CD4+ T cells from PBMCs cultured with HCoV-OC43 spike peptides, sampled before COVID-19 vaccination. Subset noted: HCoV-OC43 spike overlapping peptide pool stimulation. These receptors all stem from a human donor who received a COVID-19 vaccine.

The gene calls are TRBV5-1 and TRBJ2-1; perhaps TRBD2 as D (6 bases). CDR1 and CDR2 from the germline V gene are SGHRS and YFSETQ. Trimming took 4 bases from V and 7 from J, leaving 15 bases between them. CDR3 size: 14 residues. The CDR3 DNA reads as TGCGCCAGCAGCCCCCGGACTACATGGAATGAGCAGTTCTTC. Its protein product is CASSPRTTWNEQFF. Full variable domain (remainder filled in from reference TRBV5-1 and TRBJ2-1): KAGVTQTPRYLIKTRGQQVTLSCSPISGHRSVSWYQQTPGQGLQFLFEYFSETQRNKGNFPGRFSGRQFSNSRSEMNVSTLELGDSALYLCASSPRTTWNEQFFGPGTRLTVL.

This chain connects TRBV11-3 to TRBJ2-2, with unresolved D. The CDR3 contains 13 residues. Germline CDR1 reads SGHNT; CDR2 reads YENEEA. V lost 0 bases, J lost 5 bases, and 4 bases lay in between. The CDR3, as DNA: TGTGCCAGCAGCTTAGAGCAGACCGGGGAGCTGTTTTTT. Residues: CASSLEQTGELFF.

The chain is built from TRBV12-3 or TRBV12-4 and TRBJ1-4; tentatively, D is TRBD1 (6 bases). Trimming removed 6 bases at V and 8 bases at J, with 13 bases between. The CDR3 runs to 13 residues. CDR3 in amino acids: CASRQGGSEKLFF. CDR3 sequence (DNA): TGTGCCAGCAGACAGGGCGGCTCCGAAAAACTGTTTTTT.

V usage is TRBV12-3 or TRBV12-4 and J usage is TRBJ1-2, with D hard to call. The CDR3 has 13 amino acids. The germline V and J ends were trimmed by 7 bases and 3 bases, with 12 bases remaining between them. The CDR3 sequence: CASKTGSDYGYTF. The CDR3 DNA sequence: TGTGCCAGCAAGACCGGCTCAGACTATGGCTACACCTTC.

J is TRBJ1-1 and V is TRBV6-4; TRBD1 is a possible D gene (5 bases). The CDR3 totals 15 residues. Germline V lookup: CDR1 MRHNA, CDR2 SNTAGT. The germline V and J ends were trimmed by 2 bases and 1 base, with 11 bases remaining between them. In nucleotides, the CDR3 is TGTGCCAGCAGTGACGGGCGGAGGGGGAACACTGAAGCTTTCTTT. Its protein product is CASSDGRRGNTEAFF.

The chain is built from TRBV29-1 and TRBJ2-5; D is possibly TRBD2 (6 bases). The germline CDR1 and CDR2 sequences are SQVTM and ANQGSEA. The CDR3 loop spans 15 amino acids. The V gene lost 4 bases and the J gene lost 1 base, with 16 bases spanning the gap. CDR3 loop: CSVGPATSSQETQYF. The CDR3 region has the DNA TGCAGCGTTGGCCCCGCCACTAGCAGCCAAGAGACCCAGTACTTC.

V is TRBV6-5 and J is TRBJ2-1; the D gene is possibly TRBD1 (5 bases). CDR1 is MNHEY and CDR2 is SVGAGI in the germline V gene. Trimming left V 5 bases short and J 2 bases short, with 10 bases between. The CDR3 covers 14 residues. CDR3 sequence: CASSPSGTYNEQFF. The CDR3 DNA sequence: TGTGCCAGCAGTCCTTCAGGGACCTACAATGAGCAGTTCTTC.

The genes are TRBV27 and TRBJ1-5; maybe TRBD1 (5 bases). V lost 7 bases and J lost 7, with 14 bases in between. CDR1 and CDR2 (germline): MNHEY, SMNVEV (reference sequence). The CDR3 runs 13 residues. The CDR3, as DNA: TGTGCCAGCATTAAACACCGGGGCCAGCCCCAGCATTTT. It is translated as CASIKHRGQPQHF.

This chain connects TRBV18 to TRBJ1-1, with D perhaps matching TRBD1 (6 bases). The germline V gene has CDR1 KGHSH and CDR2 LQKENI. CDR3 length: 14 amino acids. Between the trimmed V and J ends, which lost 4 bases and 5 bases, there was a span of 14 bases. Written as DNA, the CDR3 is TGTGCCAGCTCACGGCAGGGGAAAAATACTGAAGCTTTCTTT. This sequence encodes CASSRQGKNTEAFF.

The chain has TRBV19 and TRBJ1-5, with D unresolved. Germline V gene sequence: CDR1 LNHDA, CDR2 SQIVND (reference sequence). CDR3 length: 14 residues. V was clipped by 3 bases and J by 7 bases, with 13 bases between them. Written as DNA, the CDR3 is TGTGCCAGTAGTATGGAAGGGTTTGGGCAGCCCCAGCATTTT. Translated, it gives CASSMEGFGQPQHF.

This clone was detected only a few times. The genes are TRBV7-7 and TRBJ1-1; no firm D call. Germline V CDR1 and CDR2: SSHAT, FNYEAQ (reference sequence). The V gene lost 3 bases and the J gene lost 0 bases, with 5 bases spanning the gap. The CDR3 is 13 amino acids. In DNA, the CDR3 is TGTGCCAGCAGCTTTCAGGTGAACACTGAAGCTTTCTTT. Its protein product is CASSFQVNTEAFF.

V is TRBV15 and J is TRBJ2-5, with D tentatively TRBD1 (6 bases). V was shortened by 4 bases and J by 4 bases, with 13 bases between the two germline ends. The germline V gene encodes CDR1 LNHNV and CDR2 YYDKDF (reference sequence). This CDR3 contains 14 residues. Here the CDR3 reads CATSIRGGRETQYF. The CDR3 bases are TGTGCCACCAGCATCAGAGGGGGTCGAGAGACCCAGTACTTC.

This clone was recorded a few times. The V and J genes are TRBV5-6 and TRBJ1-6; no firm D call. From germline, CDR1 is SGHDT and CDR2 YYEEEE. Between the trimmed V and J ends, which lost 2 bases and 7 bases, there was a span of 10 bases. The CDR3 contains 14 residues. The CDR3 reads CASSLTGSNSPLHF. The CDR3 DNA is TGTGCCAGCAGCTTAACCGGGAGCAATTCACCCCTCCACTTT.

V usage is TRBV29-1 and J usage is TRBJ2-6; the D is unclear. The CDR3 consists of 14 residues. Deletions cut 7 bases from V and 0 bases from J, with 10 bases between. Germline assignment: CDR1 SQVTM and CDR2 ANQGSEA. As DNA, the CDR3 is TGCAGCGCAACTGACGGCTCTGGGGCCAACGTCCTGACTTTC. Amino acids: CSATDGSGANVLTF. The whole variable domain, filled in from reference TRBV29-1 and TRBJ2-6, reads SAVISQKPSRDICQRGTSLTIQCQVDSQVTMMFWYRQQPGQSLTLIATANQGSEATYESGFVIDKFPISRPNLTFSTLTVSNMSPEDSSIYLCSATDGSGANVLTFGAGSRLTVL.

The chain uses TRBV6-1 and TRBJ2-7; D ambiguous. The CDR3 runs to 12 residues. With 2 bases removed from V and 3 bases from J, the gap between germline ends came to 5 bases. The V gene's germline CDR1 is MNHNS and CDR2 SASEGT. The CDR3 here is CASSEQYYEQYF. In DNA form, the CDR3 reads TGTGCCAGCAGTGAACAGTACTACGAGCAGTACTTC.

The CDR3 DNA reads TGTGCCAGCAGTTACTCGATTTCAGGTGTGGAGCAGTACTTC. Protein sequence: CASSYSISGVEQYF. V and J are TRBV6-5 and TRBJ2-7, with D unresolved. The germline gives CDR1 MNHEY, CDR2 SVGAGI. CDR3 length equals 14 residues. The ends were cut back, 0 bases at V and 7 bases at J, with 13 bases in the middle.

CDR3 in amino acids: CAWTPRDRGLGGYTF. The CDR3 DNA reads TGTGCCTGGACCCCCCGGGACAGGGGGCTTGGTGGCTACACCTTC. V and J are TRBV30 and TRBJ1-2; 12 bases agree with TRBD1. Germline V gene sequence: CDR1 GTSNPN, CDR2 SVGIG (reference sequence). J was trimmed by 7 bases and V by 4 bases; bases with no gene match: 10. The CDR3 is made up of 15 amino acids.

This clone was counted once. J is TRBJ2-5 and V is TRBV7-9, with a weak D call TRBD2 (6 bases). Trimming removed 4 bases at V and 4 bases at J, with 16 bases between. The germline gives CDR1 SEHNR, CDR2 FQNEAQ (reference sequence). This CDR3 has 15 residues. The CDR3 coding sequence is TGTGCCAGCAGCTCGCGCGGGGATTACGTAGAGACCCAGTACTTC. Its translation is CASSSRGDYVETQYF.

The chain uses TRBV11-2 and TRBJ1-1; tentative D call: TRBD1 (6 bases). CDR3 length: 16 amino acids. Trimming removed 2 bases at V and 3 bases at J, with 16 bases between. CDR1 and CDR2 (germline): SGHAT, FQNNGV. CDR3 protein: CASSLFSAGVDTEAFF. The CDR3 DNA reads as TGTGCCAGCAGCTTATTTTCGGCAGGGGTTGACACTGAAGCTTTCTTT.

The rearrangement joins TRBV4-1 to TRBJ2-1; D perhaps matches TRBD1 (6 bases). Germline V gene lookup returns CDR1 MGHRA and CDR2 YSYEKL. Trimming removed 2 bases at V and 5 bases at J, with 13 bases between. CDR3 length equals 15 residues. This CDR3 reads CASSQMARTDNEQFF. The CDR3 bases are TGCGCCAGCAGCCAAATGGCCCGGACAGACAATGAGCAGTTCTTC.

The CDR3 sequence: CASRRVGDRTGELFF. The CDR3, as DNA: TGTGCCAGTAGGAGAGTAGGGGATCGGACCGGGGAGCTGTTTTTT. The V call is TRBV19, the J call TRBJ2-2; possibly TRBD1 for D (5 bases). CDR1 and CDR2 (germline): LNHDA, SQIVND (reference sequence). With 6 bases removed from V and 5 bases from J, the gap between germline ends came to 16 bases. The CDR3 is 15 amino acids.

This chain joins TRBV7-9 and TRBJ2-1; D may be TRBD1 or TRBD2 (5 bases each). The CDR3 runs to 14 residues. Germline CDR1 SEHNR, CDR2 FQNEAQ (reference sequence). Trimming took 7 bases from V and 7 from J, leaving 17 bases between them. The CDR3 coding sequence is TGTGCCAGCACCCCGGGACCGCTAACGAATGAGCAGTTCTTC. Translating it yields CASTPGPLTNEQFF. The full variable domain, in which reference TRBV7-9 and TRBJ2-1 provide the parts outside the CDR3, is DTGVSQNPRHKITKRGQNVTFRCDPISEHNRLYWYRQTLGQGPEFLTYFQNEAQLEKSRLLSDRFSAERPKGSFSTLEIQRTEQGDSAMYLCASTPGPLTNEQFFGPGTRLTVL.

The rearrangement links TRBV5-5 to TRBJ2-7; 7 bases are shared with TRBD1. CDR3 length: 14 residues. V lost 3 bases and J lost 2; bases outside the gene matches: 5. The germline V gene has CDR1 SGHKS and CDR2 YYEKEE (reference sequence). The chain's CDR3 is CASSSDRLAYEQYF. CDR3 DNA sequence: TGTGCCAGCAGCTCGGACAGGCTCGCCTACGAGCAGTACTTC.

This clone was detected only a few times. The V gene is TRBV25-1, the J gene TRBJ2-3; no definite D call. CDR1 and CDR2 from the germline V gene are MGHDK and SYGVNS. Trimming removed 4 bases from V and 0 bases from J, with 2 bases in between. This CDR3 comprises 12 residues. The CDR3 region is CASSVSTDTQYF. Written as DNA, the CDR3 is TGTGCCAGCAGTGTCAGCACAGATACGCAGTATTTT.

The CDR3 is CASKELSGGGYNEQFF. DNA of the CDR3: TGCGCCAGCAAGGAATTGTCAGGAGGGGGATACAATGAGCAGTTCTTC. The chain has TRBV10-2 and TRBJ2-1; tentatively, D is TRBD1 or TRBD2 (6 bases each). Trimming removed 7 bases at V and 4 bases at J, with 20 bases between. The germline CDR1 and CDR2 sequences are WSHSY and SAAADI. The CDR3 loop spans 16 amino acids.

The rearrangement joins TRBV27 to TRBJ2-5; 8 nucleotides line up with TRBD1. Germline V lookup: CDR1 MNHEY, CDR2 SMNVEV (reference sequence). This CDR3 comprises 14 residues. Unmatched junction bases numbered 2, after V lost 0 bases and J lost 5 bases. The CDR3 sequence: CASSLSRQGETQYF. The CDR3 DNA reads as TGTGCCAGCAGTTTATCGAGACAGGGGGAGACCCAGTACTTC.

V gene TRBV5-1 combines with J gene TRBJ2-6; 9 nucleotides match TRBD1. This CDR3 spans 19 amino acids. Trimming at V came to 3 bases and at J to 1 base, leaving 11 bases not matched to a gene. Germline CDR1 reads SGHRS; CDR2 reads YFSETQ. This CDR3 reads CASSYNGPGTGSGANVLTF. CDR3 DNA sequence: TGCGCCAGCAGCTATAACGGTCCCGGGACAGGGTCTGGGGCCAACGTCCTGACTTTC.